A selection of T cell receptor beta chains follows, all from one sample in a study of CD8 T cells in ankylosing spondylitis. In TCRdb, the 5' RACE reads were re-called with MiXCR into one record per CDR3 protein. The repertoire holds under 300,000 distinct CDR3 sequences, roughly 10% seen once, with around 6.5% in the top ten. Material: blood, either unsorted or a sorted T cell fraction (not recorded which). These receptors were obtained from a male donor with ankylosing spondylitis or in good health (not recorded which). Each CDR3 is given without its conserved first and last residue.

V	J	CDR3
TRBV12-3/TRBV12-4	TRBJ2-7	ASSSDFYEQY
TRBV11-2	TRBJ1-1	ASSLPIGNTEAF
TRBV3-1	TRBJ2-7	ASSQAGAPYEQY
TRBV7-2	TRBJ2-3	ASSLARDSDTTYDTQY
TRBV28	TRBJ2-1	ASSPRTGASSYNEQF
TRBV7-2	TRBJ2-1	ASSPFRSYNEQF
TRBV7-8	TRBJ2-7	ASSLRLGGSYEQY
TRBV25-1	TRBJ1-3	ASSDPAQSAGNTIY
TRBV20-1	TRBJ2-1	SARDHRTNYNEQF
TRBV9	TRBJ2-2	ASSVAGPTGELF
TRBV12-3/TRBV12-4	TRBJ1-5	ASSPTGGSQPQH
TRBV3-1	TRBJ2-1	ASSQLASGGNEQF
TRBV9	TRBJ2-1	ASGFGGQFYNEQF
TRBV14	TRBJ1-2	ASSQARAYGYT
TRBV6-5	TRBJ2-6	ASSSTRGANVLT
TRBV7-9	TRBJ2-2	ASRGGRNTGELF